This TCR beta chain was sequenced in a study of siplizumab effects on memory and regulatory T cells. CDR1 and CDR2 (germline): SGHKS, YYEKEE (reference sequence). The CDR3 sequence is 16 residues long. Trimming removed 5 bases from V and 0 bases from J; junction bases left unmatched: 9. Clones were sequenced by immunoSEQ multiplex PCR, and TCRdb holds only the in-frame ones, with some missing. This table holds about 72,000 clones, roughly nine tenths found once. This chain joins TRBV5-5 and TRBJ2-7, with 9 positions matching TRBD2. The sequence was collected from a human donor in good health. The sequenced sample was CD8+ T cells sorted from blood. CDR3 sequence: CASSLDSSGASYEQYF. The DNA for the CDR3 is TGTGCCAGCAGTCTGGATTCTAGCGGGGCCTCCTACGAGCAGTACTTC.